This TCR beta chain is from a study of blood T cell repertoires in COVID-19 (dated by TCRdb to 2018 to 2020). For the study in its entirety: Collaborator samples came from the United States, Italy and Spain and covered acute and convalescent phases of COVID-19. The material from the prospective study consisted of cDNA or gDNA derived from T cells, B-cell-depleted T cells, or PBMCs. Deeply sampled blood TCRbeta repertoires from subjects exposed to, actively infected with, or recovered from COVID-19 were included in the dataset. The repertoires were made available in a free public database intended to serve as a resource for research on the immune response to SARS-CoV-2. Samples were obtained from the ongoing ImmuneRACE study (first 160 participants) and from about 1,300 subjects provided by 6 global collaborators. Nearly every sample came with metadata listing a de-identified subject ID, COVID-19 status, age in years and sex. Where HLA class I and class II types were available, the types were taken from metadata supplied by the sample provider, not from assay-based typing.

TCRbeta CDR3 regions were amplified from genomic DNA using the immunoSEQ Assay, a bias-controlled multiplex PCR. The original pipeline was this. The number of nucleated cells in each sample was estimated from the amplification of reference gene primers within the assay. Sequence reads were collapsed and filtered to measure the absolute abundance of every unique TCRbeta CDR3 rearrangement. For each sample, productive Simpson clonality was calculated as the square root of Simpson's diversity index across productive rearrangements. The table was pulled from immuneACCESS by TCRdb, which kept in-frame rearrangements only. Such tables lose some clones; where checked, under half of the loss comes from unresolved V genes, and the rest has no known cause. V, J and clone size derive from that table, while D and trimming were established from the DNA sequence. Counted in this sample were some 180,000 clones; about nine tenths of them appeared once. Of the sample, approximately 0.56% falls within the top ten clones.

Concerning this clone itself: No antigen is known for it. No base quality information exists; no much larger clone differs at one position.

The CDR3 measures 20 amino acids from cysteine to phenylalanine. This entry keeps only the CDR3 DNA: 60 bases, framed from base 1. Relative to germline, V is missing 3 bases and J is missing 3 bases, with 17 bases of the junction outside any gene match. CDR1 and CDR2, per the germline V gene (reference sequence), are MNHEY and SMNVEV. Collaborating institutions collected whole blood in K2EDTA tubes following their own protocols. For TCRbeta analysis, collaborators shipped samples as frozen whole blood, isolated PBMCs, or DNA extracted from either of those sample types. Study-wide conclusions, independent of this receptor: The amount of clinical and demographic metadata varied by source and participant and was provided uncurated.

This clonotype originated in a man aged 50-60 years with acute or convalescent COVID-19. This chain joins TRBV27 to TRBJ2-6, and 7 bases in between align with TRBD1. The source material was peripheral blood. The encoded CDR3 is CASSFQNPGQRSGGANVLTF. The DNA sequence is TGTGCCAGCAGTTTTCAAAACCCGGGACAGCGGTCTGGTGGGGCCAACGTCCTGACTTTC. The reference TRBV27 and TRBJ2-6 proteins fill in what lies around the CDR3, so the full variable domain reads EAQVTQNPRYLITVTGKKLTVTCSQNMNHEYMSWYRQDPGLGLRQIYYSMNVEVTDKGDVPEGYKVSRKEKRNFPLILESPSPNQTSLYFCASSFQNPGQRSGGANVLTFGAGSRLTVL.